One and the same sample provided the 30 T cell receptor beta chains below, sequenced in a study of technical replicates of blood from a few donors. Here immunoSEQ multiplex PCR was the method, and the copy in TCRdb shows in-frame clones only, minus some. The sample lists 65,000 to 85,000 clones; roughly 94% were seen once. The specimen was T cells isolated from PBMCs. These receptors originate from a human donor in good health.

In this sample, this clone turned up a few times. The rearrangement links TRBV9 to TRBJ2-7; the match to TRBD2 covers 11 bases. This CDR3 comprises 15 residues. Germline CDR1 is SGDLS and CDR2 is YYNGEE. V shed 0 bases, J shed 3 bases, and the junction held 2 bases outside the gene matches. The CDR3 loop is CASSVAGTSGYEQYF. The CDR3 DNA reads TGTGCCAGCAGCGTAGCCGGGACTAGCGGCTACGAGCAGTACTTC.

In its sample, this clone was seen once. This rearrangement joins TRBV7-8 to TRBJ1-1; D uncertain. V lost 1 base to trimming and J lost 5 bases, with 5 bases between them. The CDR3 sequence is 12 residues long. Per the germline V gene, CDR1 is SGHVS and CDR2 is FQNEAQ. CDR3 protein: CASSLVRTEAFF. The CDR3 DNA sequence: TGTGCCAGCAGCTTAGTCAGAACTGAAGCTTTCTTT.

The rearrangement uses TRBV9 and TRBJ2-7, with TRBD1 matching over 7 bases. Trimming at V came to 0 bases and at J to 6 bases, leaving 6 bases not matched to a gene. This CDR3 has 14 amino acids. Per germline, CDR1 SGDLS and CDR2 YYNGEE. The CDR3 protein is CASSVAQTGTEQYF. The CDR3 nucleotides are TGTGCCAGCAGCGTAGCCCAGACAGGGACCGAGCAGTACTTC.

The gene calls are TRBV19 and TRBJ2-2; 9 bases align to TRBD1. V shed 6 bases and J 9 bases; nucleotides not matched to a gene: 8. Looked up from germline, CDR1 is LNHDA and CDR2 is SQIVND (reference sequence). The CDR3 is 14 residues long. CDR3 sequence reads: CASSRDREIRELFF. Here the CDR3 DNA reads TGTGCCAGTAGCCGGGACAGGGAAATAAGGGAGCTGTTTTTT. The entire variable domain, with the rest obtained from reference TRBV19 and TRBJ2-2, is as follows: DGGITQSPKYLFRKEGQNVTLSCEQNLNHDAMYWYRQDPGQGLRLIYYSQIVNDFQKGDIAEGYSVSREKKESFPLTVTSAQKNPTAFYLCASSRDREIRELFFGEGSRLTVL.

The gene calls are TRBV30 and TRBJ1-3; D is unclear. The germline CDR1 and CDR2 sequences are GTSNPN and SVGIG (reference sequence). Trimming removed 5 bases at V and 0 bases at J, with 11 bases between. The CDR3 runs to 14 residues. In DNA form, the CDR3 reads TGTGCCTGGCGCGGATTTCCCTCTGGAAACACCATATATTTT. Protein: CAWRGFPSGNTIYF.

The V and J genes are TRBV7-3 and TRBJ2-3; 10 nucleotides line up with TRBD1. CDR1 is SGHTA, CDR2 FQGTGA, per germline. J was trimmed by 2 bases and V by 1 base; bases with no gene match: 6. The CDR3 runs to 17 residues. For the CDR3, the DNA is TGTGCCAGCAGCTTAATTGGGACAGGGGTTATCACAGATACGCAGTATTTT. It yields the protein CASSLIGTGVITDTQYF.

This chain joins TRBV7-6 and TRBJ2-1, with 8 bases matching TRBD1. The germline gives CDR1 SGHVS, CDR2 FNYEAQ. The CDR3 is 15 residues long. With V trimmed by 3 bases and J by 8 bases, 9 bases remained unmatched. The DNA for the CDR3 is TGTGCCAGCAGCTTCGGACAGGGCTCGAACCATGAGCAGTTCTTC. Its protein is CASSFGQGSNHEQFF.

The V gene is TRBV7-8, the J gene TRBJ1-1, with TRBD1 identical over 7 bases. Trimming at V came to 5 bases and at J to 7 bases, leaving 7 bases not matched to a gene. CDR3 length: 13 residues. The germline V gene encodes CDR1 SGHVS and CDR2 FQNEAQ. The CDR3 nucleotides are TGTGCCAGCAGCCTAGTCAGGGGGAATGAAGCTTTCTTT. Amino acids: CASSLVRGNEAFF. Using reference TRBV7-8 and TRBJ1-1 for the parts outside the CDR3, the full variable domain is GAGVSQSPRYKVAKRGQDVALRCDPISGHVSLFWYQQALGQGPEFLTYFQNEAQLDKSGLPSDRFFAERPEGSVSTLKIQRTQQEDSAVYLCASSLVRGNEAFFGQGTRLTVV.

In DNA form, the CDR3 reads TGTGCCAGCAGCCAAGATAGGCAGGGCGGCTACGAGCAGTACTTC. It translates to CASSQDRQGGYEQYF. The genes are TRBV4-2 and TRBJ2-7; D might be TRBD1 (5 bases). Germline V gene lookup returns CDR1 LGHNA and CDR2 YNFKEQ. The CDR3 runs to 15 residues. With 0 bases removed from V and 3 bases from J, the gap between germline ends came to 12 bases.

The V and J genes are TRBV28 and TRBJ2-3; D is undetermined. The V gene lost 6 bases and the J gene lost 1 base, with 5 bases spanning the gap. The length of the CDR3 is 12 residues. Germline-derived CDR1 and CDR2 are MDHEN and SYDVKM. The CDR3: CASSSGTDTQYF. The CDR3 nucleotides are TGTGCCAGCAGCTCCGGCACAGATACGCAGTATTTT.

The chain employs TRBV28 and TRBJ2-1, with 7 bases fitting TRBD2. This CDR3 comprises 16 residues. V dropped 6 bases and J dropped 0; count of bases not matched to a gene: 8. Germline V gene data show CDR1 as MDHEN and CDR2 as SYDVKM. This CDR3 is CASRGPRGGSYNEQFF. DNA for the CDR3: TGTGCCAGCAGAGGTCCCCGCGGGGGCTCCTACAATGAGCAGTTCTTC.

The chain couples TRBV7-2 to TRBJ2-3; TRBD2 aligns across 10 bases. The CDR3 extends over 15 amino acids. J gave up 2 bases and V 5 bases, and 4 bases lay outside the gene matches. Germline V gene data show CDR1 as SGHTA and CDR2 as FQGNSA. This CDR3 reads CASSRSGRDTDTQYF. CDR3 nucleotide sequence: TGTGCCAGCAGCCGGAGCGGGAGGGACACAGATACGCAGTATTTT.

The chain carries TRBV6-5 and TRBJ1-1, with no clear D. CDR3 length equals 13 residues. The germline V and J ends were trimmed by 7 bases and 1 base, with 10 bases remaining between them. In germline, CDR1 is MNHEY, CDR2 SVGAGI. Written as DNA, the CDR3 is TGTGCCAGCACCCGCGGAGGGAACACTGAAGCTTTCTTT. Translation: CASTRGGNTEAFF.

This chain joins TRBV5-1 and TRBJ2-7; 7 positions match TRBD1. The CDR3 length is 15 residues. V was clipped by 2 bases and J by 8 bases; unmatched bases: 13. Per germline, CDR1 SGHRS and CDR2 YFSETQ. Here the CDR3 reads CASSLESRGQGKQYF. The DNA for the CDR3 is TGCGCCAGCAGCTTAGAAAGTAGGGGGCAGGGGAAGCAGTACTTC.

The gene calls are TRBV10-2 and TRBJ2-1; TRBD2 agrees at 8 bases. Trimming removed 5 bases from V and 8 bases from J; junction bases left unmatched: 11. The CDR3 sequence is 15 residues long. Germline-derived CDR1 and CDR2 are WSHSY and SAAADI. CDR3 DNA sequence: TGCGCCAGCAGTTCCCCCCGGGAGGGTGGCCATGAGCAGTTCTTC. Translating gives CASSSPREGGHEQFF.

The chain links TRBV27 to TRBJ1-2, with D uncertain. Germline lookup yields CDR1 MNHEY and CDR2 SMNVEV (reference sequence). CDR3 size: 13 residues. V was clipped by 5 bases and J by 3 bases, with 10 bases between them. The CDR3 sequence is CASSLQYDYGYTF. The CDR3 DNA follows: TGTGCCAGCAGTCTACAGTATGACTATGGCTACACCTTC.

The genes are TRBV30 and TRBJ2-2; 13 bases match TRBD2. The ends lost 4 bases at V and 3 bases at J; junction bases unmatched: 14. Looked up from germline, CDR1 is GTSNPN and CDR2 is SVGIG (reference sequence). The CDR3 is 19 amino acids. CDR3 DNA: TGTGCCTGGATCGTGGGGAGAACTAGCGGGAGGGCCTACACCGGGGAGCTGTTTTTT. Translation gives CAWIVGRTSGRAYTGELFF.

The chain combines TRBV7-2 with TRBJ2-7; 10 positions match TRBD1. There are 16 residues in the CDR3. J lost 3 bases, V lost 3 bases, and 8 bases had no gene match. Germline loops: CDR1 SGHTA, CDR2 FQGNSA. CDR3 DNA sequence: TGTGCCAGCAGCTTGACACGAGGGGACAGGGGCTACGAGCAGTACTTC. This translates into CASSLTRGDRGYEQYF.

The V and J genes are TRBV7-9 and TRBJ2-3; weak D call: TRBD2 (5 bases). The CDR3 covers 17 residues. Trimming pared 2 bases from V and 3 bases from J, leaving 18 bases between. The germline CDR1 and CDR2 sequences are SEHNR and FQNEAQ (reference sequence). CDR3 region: CASSLYLGWGETDTQYF. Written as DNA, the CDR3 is TGTGCCAGCAGCTTATACCTTGGGTGGGGAGAAACAGATACGCAGTATTTT.

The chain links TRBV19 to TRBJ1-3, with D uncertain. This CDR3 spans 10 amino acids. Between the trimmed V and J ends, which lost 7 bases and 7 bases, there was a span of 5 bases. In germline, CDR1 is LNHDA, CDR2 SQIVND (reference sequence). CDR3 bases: TGTGCCAGTAAGAGGAACACCATATATTTT. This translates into CASKRNTIYF.

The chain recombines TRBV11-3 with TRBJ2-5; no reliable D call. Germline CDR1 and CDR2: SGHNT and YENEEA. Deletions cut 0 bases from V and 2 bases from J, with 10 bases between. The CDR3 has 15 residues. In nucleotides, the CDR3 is TGTGCCAGCAGCTTAGACGGTCAACAGCAAGAGACCCAGTACTTC. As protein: CASSLDGQQQETQYF.

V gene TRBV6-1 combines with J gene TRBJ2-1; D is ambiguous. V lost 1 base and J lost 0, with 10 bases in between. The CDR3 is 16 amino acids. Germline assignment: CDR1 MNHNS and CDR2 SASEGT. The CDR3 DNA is TGTGCCAGCAGTGAAGAACAGTTCCCCTCCTACAATGAGCAGTTCTTC. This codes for CASSEEQFPSYNEQFF.

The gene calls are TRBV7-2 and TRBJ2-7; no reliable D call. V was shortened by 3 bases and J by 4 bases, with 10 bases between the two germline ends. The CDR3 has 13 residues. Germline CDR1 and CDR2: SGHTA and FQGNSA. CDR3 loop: CASSFVSSYEQYF. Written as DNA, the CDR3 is TGTGCCAGCAGCTTCGTTTCTTCGTACGAGCAGTACTTC.

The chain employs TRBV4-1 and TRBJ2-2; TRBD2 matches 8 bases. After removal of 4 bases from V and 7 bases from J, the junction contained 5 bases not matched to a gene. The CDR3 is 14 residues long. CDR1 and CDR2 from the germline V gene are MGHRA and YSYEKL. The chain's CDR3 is CASSLGGRSGELFF. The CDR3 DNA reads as TGCGCCAGCAGCCTGGGCGGGAGGAGCGGGGAGCTGTTTTTT.

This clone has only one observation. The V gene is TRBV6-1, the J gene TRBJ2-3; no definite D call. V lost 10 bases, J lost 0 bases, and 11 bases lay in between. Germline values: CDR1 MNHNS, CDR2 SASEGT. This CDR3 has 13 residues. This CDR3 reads CATLTQSTDTQYF. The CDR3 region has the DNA TGTGCCACACTCACACAGAGCACAGATACGCAGTATTTT.

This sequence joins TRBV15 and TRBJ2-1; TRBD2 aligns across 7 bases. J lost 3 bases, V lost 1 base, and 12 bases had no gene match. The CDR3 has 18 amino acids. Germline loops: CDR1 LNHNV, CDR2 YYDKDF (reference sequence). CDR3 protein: CATSRVPRETSIYNEQFF. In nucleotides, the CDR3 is TGTGCCACCAGCAGAGTTCCGCGGGAGACGTCAATCTACAATGAGCAGTTCTTC.

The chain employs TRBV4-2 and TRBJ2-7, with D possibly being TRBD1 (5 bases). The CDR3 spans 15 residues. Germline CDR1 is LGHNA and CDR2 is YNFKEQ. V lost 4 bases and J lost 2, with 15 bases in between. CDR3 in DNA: TGTGCCAGCAGCCCATTACAGGAGAACCCCTACGAGCAGTACTTC. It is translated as CASSPLQENPYEQYF.

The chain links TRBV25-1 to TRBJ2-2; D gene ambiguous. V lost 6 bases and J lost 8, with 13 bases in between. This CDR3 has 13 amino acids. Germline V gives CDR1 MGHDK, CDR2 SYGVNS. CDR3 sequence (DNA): TGTGCCAGCAGGGCCCCTGTCGGGGGGGAGCTGTTTTTT. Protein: CASRAPVGGELFF.

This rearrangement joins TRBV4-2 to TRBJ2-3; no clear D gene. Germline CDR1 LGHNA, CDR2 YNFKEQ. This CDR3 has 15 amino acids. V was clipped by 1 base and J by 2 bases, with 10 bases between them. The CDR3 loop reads CASSQAVGDTDTQYF. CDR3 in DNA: TGTGCCAGCAGCCAAGCCGTCGGAGACACAGATACGCAGTATTTT.

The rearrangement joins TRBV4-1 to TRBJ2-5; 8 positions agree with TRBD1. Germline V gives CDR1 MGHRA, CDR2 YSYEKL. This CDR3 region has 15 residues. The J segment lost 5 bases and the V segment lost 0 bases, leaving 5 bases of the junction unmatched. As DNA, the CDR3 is TGCGCCAGCAGCCAAGAATCGGCAGGGGGCGAGACCCAGTACTTC. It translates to CASSQESAGGETQYF.